Presented here are 14 T cell receptor beta chains from one specimen sequenced in a study of T cell repertoires in cytomegalovirus infection. Each CDR3 protein is one row after TCRdb ran MiXCR on the reads. The profile shows nearly 700,000 distinct CDR3 sequences, about 33% of them singletons. The antigens these receptors bind are not known. The source was cultured PBMCs, collected from culture after CMV antigen stimulation. Source of these receptors: a human donor in good health (CMV status not recorded). Some clones in this sample may be carry-over from other donors' samples.

V and J are TRBV20-1 and TRBJ2-1; 9 bases align to TRBD2. Losses at the gene ends were 3 bases for V and 7 bases for J; bases not matched to a gene: 7. CDR3 length: 14 amino acids. Germline V CDR1 and CDR2: DFQATT, SNEGSKA (reference sequence). The CDR3 loop is CSARGAGGPNEQFF. The DNA of the CDR3 is TGCAGTGCTAGGGGCGCGGGGGGGCCTAATGAGCAGTTCTTC.

The chain recombines TRBV6-2 or TRBV6-3 with TRBJ2-3; a weak D match, TRBD1 (5 bases). The CDR3 is made up of 15 amino acids. The germline V and J ends were trimmed by 5 bases and 1 base, with 13 bases remaining between them. The germline gives CDR1 MNHEY, CDR2 SVGEGT. Written as DNA, the CDR3 is TGTGCCAGCAGTCGACAGTCGCCAGGCACAGATACGCAGTATTTT. Translation: CASSRQSPGTDTQYF.

The chain has TRBV19 and TRBJ1-6; 7 nucleotides line up with TRBD1. With V trimmed by 3 bases and J by 7 bases, 3 bases remained unmatched. Germline CDR1 reads LNHDA; CDR2 reads SQIVND (reference sequence). This CDR3 has 14 amino acids. This chain's CDR3 is CASSIEQGNSPLHF. DNA of the CDR3: TGTGCCAGTAGTATTGAACAGGGGAATTCACCCCTCCACTTT.

V and J are TRBV6-6 and TRBJ2-1; 8 nucleotides agree with TRBD2. The germline gives CDR1 MNHNY, CDR2 SVGAGI (reference sequence). The length of the CDR3 is 15 residues. The junction had 7 bases not matched to a gene; V was cut back by 6 bases and J by 3 bases. CDR3 coding DNA: TGTGCCAGCAGCTCCACCGGGGGGGGCTACAATGAGCAGTTCTTC. Translated: CASSSTGGGYNEQFF.

The V gene is TRBV27, the J gene TRBJ1-4; 9 positions match TRBD1. The CDR3 has 15 amino acids. Unmatched junction bases numbered 8, after V lost 4 bases and J lost 8 bases. The germline V gene has CDR1 MNHEY and CDR2 SMNVEV (reference sequence). The CDR3 nucleotides read TGTGCCAGCAGTTCCCGGACAGGGGCCCGGGAAAAACTGTTTTTT. This codes for CASSSRTGAREKLFF.

There are many counts of this clonotype. The chain carries TRBV7-2 and TRBJ1-3; 7 nucleotides line up with TRBD1. CDR3 length equals 13 residues. The V and J ends lost 4 bases and 4 bases, in that order; junction bases with no gene match: 1. Germline V CDR1 and CDR2: SGHTA, FQGNSA. The CDR3 spells CASSSRGGNTIYF. In nucleotides, the CDR3 is TGTGCCAGCAGCTCCAGGGGGGGAAACACCATATATTTT.

This clonotype was recorded many times. The chain has TRBV7-2 and TRBJ1-6; D unclear. Germline V gene lookup returns CDR1 SGHTA and CDR2 FQGNSA. The CDR3 covers 12 residues. Trimming removed 7 bases from V and 5 bases from J, with 6 bases in between. CDR3 sequence: CASTPDNSPLHF. CDR3 sequence (DNA): TGTGCCAGCACTCCCGATAATTCACCCCTCCACTTT.

The chain has TRBV10-3 and TRBJ1-2; tentative D call: TRBD1 (6 bases). Looked up from germline, CDR1 is ENHRY and CDR2 is SYGVKD. The CDR3 runs 15 residues. Deletions cut 7 bases from V and 8 bases from J, with 23 bases between. CDR3 DNA: TGTGCCATCAAAAGGCTCGGTCAGGGGCTTTGGGGCTACACCTTC. The encoded protein is CAIKRLGQGLWGYTF.

V and J are TRBV2 and TRBJ1-5; perhaps TRBD1 as D (6 bases). The V and J ends lost 6 bases and 0 bases respectively, with 15 bases between them. Germline V gene sequence: CDR1 SNHLY, CDR2 FYNNEI. The CDR3 sequence is 16 residues long. The CDR3 sequence: CASSDPPGHSNQPQHF. Here the CDR3 DNA reads TGTGCCAGCAGCGACCCCCCGGGACATAGCAATCAGCCCCAGCATTTT.

This clonotype was counted ten times or more. The chain employs TRBV7-2 and TRBJ2-6; D is perhaps TRBD1 (6 bases). Per germline, CDR1 SGHTA and CDR2 FQGNSA. The CDR3 sequence is 14 residues long. The V end lost 7 bases, the J end lost 1 base, and 8 bases lay between the germline ends. This CDR3 is CASKGTSGANVLTF. CDR3 bases: TGTGCCAGCAAGGGGACATCTGGGGCCAACGTCCTGACTTTC. The whole variable domain, remainder taken from reference TRBV7-2 and TRBJ2-6, is GAGVSQSPSNKVTEKGKDVELRCDPISGHTALYWYRQSLGQGLEFLIYFQGNSAPDKSGLPSDRFSAERTGGSVSTLTIQRTQQEDSAVYLCASKGTSGANVLTFGAGSRLTVL.

This sequence joins TRBV12-3 or TRBV12-4 and TRBJ2-3; D remains unclear. The V end was cut by 3 bases, the J end by 3 bases, with 10 bases between. The CDR3 is 14 amino acids. The DNA for the CDR3 is TGTGCCAGCAGTTTGTTTCTGTTTACAGATACGCAGTATTTT. Its protein is CASSLFLFTDTQYF.

The chain is built from TRBV19 and TRBJ1-1, with 9 bases fitting TRBD1. Germline V lookup: CDR1 LNHDA, CDR2 SQIVND (reference sequence). Trimming cost V 6 bases and J 5 bases; bases outside gene matches: 4. The CDR3 loop spans 13 amino acids. CDR3 DNA sequence: TGTGCCAGTAGCGGACAGGGGCAGACTGAAGCTTTCTTT. It encodes CASSGQGQTEAFF.

A few counts support this clonotype. The chain uses TRBV10-3 and TRBJ1-1, with 7 bases matching TRBD1. Losses at the gene ends were 7 bases for V and 1 base for J; bases not matched to a gene: 9. Germline CDR1 ENHRY, CDR2 SYGVKD. This CDR3 region has 15 residues. CDR3 protein: CAITEGQYSNTEAFF. The CDR3 DNA sequence: TGTGCCATCACCGAGGGACAGTATTCGAACACTGAAGCTTTCTTT.

The chain carries TRBV7-4 and TRBJ2-7; D is unresolved. The CDR3 is 15 amino acids. Germline values: CDR1 SGHVT, CDR2 SQSDAQ. V shed 3 bases and J shed 3 bases, with 15 bases lying between them. The CDR3 region is CASSFELSPFYEQYF. CDR3 sequence (DNA): TGTGCCAGCAGCTTCGAATTGTCGCCTTTCTACGAGCAGTACTTC.